This TCR beta chain was profiled in a study of OX40 agonist ivuxolimab in advanced cancers. Overall study: Intravenous ivuxolimab was administered to patients every 2 weeks at 0.01 to 10 mg/kg.

The V gene's germline CDR1 is MNHNY and CDR2 SVGAGI (reference sequence). The CDR3 contains 15 residues. The V and J ends lost 2 bases and 0 bases, in that order; junction bases with no gene match: 4. The protocol was immunoSEQ multiplex PCR, while the TCRdb copy is restricted to in-frame clones and leaves out a portion. The sample consists of roughly 28,000 clones, more than 75% of them appearing once. The count of this clone is one. The specimen was CD4+ or CD8+ T cells sorted from blood, collected in a trial of the OX40 agonist ivuxolimab. The rearrangement uses TRBV6-6 and TRBJ2-7, with 7 bases aligning to TRBD1. The sequence was obtained from an adult with an advanced solid tumor such as melanoma, head and neck, liver or kidney cancer. CDR3 loop: CASSYRDSASYEQYF. In DNA form, the CDR3 reads TGTGCCAGCAGTTACCGGGACAGTGCCTCCTACGAGCAGTACTTC.